This T cell receptor beta chain was obtained from a study of shared clonotypes between healthy human individuals. Profiling relied on immunoSEQ multiplex PCR, and the TCRdb table lists in-frame clones only, not all of them. This sample yields about 2.4 million clones, of which roughly nine tenths are seen a single time; around 0.14% belongs to the top ten. The V gene end was trimmed by 3 bases and the J gene end by 4 bases; junction bases not matched to a gene: 0. This CDR3 has 15 amino acids. Germline V gives CDR1 KGHSH, CDR2 LQKENI. Findings and limits, study-wide: Clonotype sharing among donors, it was expected, would be affected by sequencing depth. Richness estimates generally favored naive over memory subsets.

Comments on this clone: Antigen specificity is unknown. Other DNA sequences in this sample translate to the same CDR3.

This sequence joins TRBV18 and TRBJ2-3; 14 positions match TRBD2. The specimen sequenced was naive CD4+ T cells sorted from blood. Subset described: CD45RA+ positively selected. This TCR came from a young man in good health. The CDR3 bases are TGTGCCAGCTCACCGGGACTAGCGGGGGCAGATACGCAGTATTTT. Translated, it gives CASSPGLAGADTQYF.